This T cell receptor beta chain was recorded in a study of T cell repertoires in cytomegalovirus infection. About this clonotype: What it recognizes is unknown.

General observations from the study: Cumulative public TCR beta family frequency identified carriers of CMV plus the relevant HLA.

The V gene lost 5 bases and the J gene lost 1 base, with 17 bases spanning the gap. This CDR3 region has 16 residues. Germline V gene lookup returns CDR1 MNHNY and CDR2 SVGAGI (reference sequence). TCRdb used MiXCR to reprocess the reads, holding one entry per CDR3 protein. The sample holds approximately 290,000 distinct CDR3 sequences, 25% seen once. The sequence derives from a human donor in good health (CMV status not recorded). Some clones in this sample may be carry-over from other donors' samples. The chain employs TRBV6-6 and TRBJ1-1, with no clear D. What was sequenced was PBMCs. Here the CDR3 DNA reads TGTGCCAGCAGTGCCCCCCGGACGGGCCCGAACACTGAAGCTTTCTTT. Its translation: CASSAPRTGPNTEAFF.